These T cell receptor beta chains were read from a single sample in a study of early stage breast cancer tumors. Data came from immunoSEQ multiplex PCR; TCRdb stores just in-frame clones and leaves some out. This sample carries almost 55,000 clones, 90% to 95% of them seen once, and the ten largest clones take 4.5% to 5%. Sequenced: blood. The origin of the receptors is a person in their 70s with breast cancer. Each CDR3 is given with its conserved first and last residue.

CDR3aa	v_gene	j_gene
CALDPGDEKLFF	TRBV30	TRBJ1-4
CAWSVLGGETQYF	TRBV30	TRBJ2-5
CASSRQGGNTEAFF	TRBV2	TRBJ1-1
CASSLGTSADTQYF	TRBV11-2	TRBJ2-3
CASSFGTGDSQETQYF	TRBV11-2	TRBJ2-5
CASTGNNQPQHF	TRBV2	TRBJ1-5
CASSLGLVREGYGYTF	TRBV5-4	TRBJ1-2
CASTTGEINRPQHF	TRBV6-1	TRBJ1-5
CASSQGPGGGEKLFF	TRBV4-1	TRBJ1-4
CASSFSGLSGDTQYF	TRBV7-6	TRBJ2-3
CASSYSREQPQHF	TRBV6-5	TRBJ1-5
CSVGIAVGGGTDTQYF	TRBV29-1	TRBJ2-3
CASSSGTGMNQPQHF	TRBV7-8	TRBJ1-5
CASSLSLASGGTDTQYF	TRBV5-8	TRBJ2-3
CSAAGGHEQYF	TRBV20-1	TRBJ2-7
CASSVYLGRGDTQYF	TRBV9	TRBJ2-3
CAISDVQGADTGELFF	TRBV10-3	TRBJ2-2
CAWGPGLGSEKLFF	TRBV30	TRBJ1-4
CAIGTLAGTYEQYF	TRBV10-3	TRBJ2-7
CASSLQGRTYF	TRBV27	TRBJ2-7
CASSFTGDTHDYTF	TRBV5-1	TRBJ1-2
CASSEGQAYGYTF	TRBV6-1	TRBJ1-2
CASSFITGAGEQYF	TRBV5-6	TRBJ2-7
CASSDQGLASHEQYF	TRBV6-6	TRBJ2-7
CAWTRGRSRAGANVLTF	TRBV30	TRBJ2-6
CASSRGTAPYEQYF	TRBV11-2	TRBJ2-7
CASSLALGSSYGYTF	TRBV5-4	TRBJ1-2
CASSLVAEYEQYF	TRBV7-6	TRBJ2-7
CASSQDGAGGKSEQYF	TRBV4-3	TRBJ2-7
CASSIGTGQPQHF	TRBV19	TRBJ1-5
CASSRGPATNEKLFF	TRBV9	TRBJ1-4
CASSPGETRNTEAFF	TRBV7-9	TRBJ1-1
CAISESTSGSRNEQFF	TRBV10-3	TRBJ2-1
CASMSGSYYGYTF	TRBV6-5	TRBJ1-2
CAWTRVGGSGYTF	TRBV30	TRBJ1-2
CASSLVPARAYNSPLHF	TRBV7-2	TRBJ1-6
CASSSRTSGGAMEQFF	TRBV7-2	TRBJ2-1
CASSTPGGRREAFF	TRBV28	TRBJ1-1
CASSPVGGGQETQYF	TRBV18	TRBJ2-5